The 32 T cell receptor beta chains below come from one sample, sequenced in a study of Tregs in tolerant kidney transplant recipients. Using immunoSEQ multiplex PCR, the repertoire was profiled, and TCRdb retains in-frame clones only, with some absent. Found here are 60,000 to 70,000 clones, roughly 92% of them singletons; the top ten hold roughly 11%. This material consisted of CD8+ T cells from blood, taken before the transplant. The receptors stem from a human donor who received a combined kidney and bone marrow transplant.

V gene TRBV14 combines with J gene TRBJ2-1; 9 bases agree with TRBD2. The CDR3 is 16 residues long. The J segment lost 7 bases and the V segment lost 0 bases, leaving 7 bases of the junction unmatched. Germline V gene data show CDR1 as SGHDN and CDR2 as FVKESK. DNA of the CDR3: TGTGCCAGCAGCCAAGACGGGCAGCGGGGGGTTAATGAGCAGTTCTTC. This codes for CASSQDGQRGVNEQFF. Combining the CDR3 with reference TRBV14 and TRBJ2-1 gives the whole variable domain EAGVTQFPSHSVIEKGQTVTLRCDPISGHDNLYWYRRVMGKEIKFLLHFVKESKQDESGMPNNRFLAERTGGTYSTLKVQPAELEDSGVYFCASSQDGQRGVNEQFFGPGTRLTVL.

This chain links TRBV11-3 with TRBJ2-7, with 7 bases lining up with TRBD2. Trimming at V came to 0 bases and at J to 0 bases, leaving 2 bases not matched to a gene. Germline CDR1 SGHNT, CDR2 YENEEA. CDR3 length equals 15 residues. CDR3 DNA: TGTGCCAGCAGCTTAGAGGCTAGCGGCTCCTACGAGCAGTACTTC. Translation gives CASSLEASGSYEQYF.

The chain uses TRBV7-9 and TRBJ2-3; D unclear. There are 12 residues in the CDR3. V was trimmed by 1 base and J by 6 bases, leaving 5 bases between them. CDR1 is SEHNR, CDR2 FQNEAQ, per germline (reference sequence). The CDR3 spells CASSLGADTQYF. Written as DNA, the CDR3 is TGTGCCAGCAGCTTAGGGGCCGATACGCAGTATTTT.

The sample holds a few counts of this clone. The genes are TRBV7-9 and TRBJ2-1; TRBD1 might be the D (6 bases). V lost 7 bases, J lost 7 bases, and 14 bases lay in between. The germline V gene has CDR1 SEHNR and CDR2 FQNEAQ (reference sequence). The CDR3 runs to 13 residues. CDR3 residues: CASNRVGANEQFF. DNA of the CDR3: TGTGCCAGCAACAGGGTGGGGGCAAATGAGCAGTTCTTC.

V is TRBV12-1 and J is TRBJ2-7; the table's D call, TRBD1, has no DNA check behind it. TRBV12-1 is annotated as a pseudogene. The CDR3 runs 12 residues. The CDR3 region has the DNA TGTGCCAGCATAACAGTTCCCTACGAGCAGTACTTC. Protein: CASITVPYEQYF.

This chain links TRBV4-3 with TRBJ1-4, with D possibly TRBD1 on 5 matching bases. The length of the CDR3 is 16 residues. Germline CDR1 reads LGHNA; CDR2 reads YSLEER. Trimming took off 4 bases at V and 10 bases at J, with 22 bases between the two ends. The CDR3 nucleotides are TGCGCCAGCAGCCTCCAAGGGGAGGGAACCGACTTAAAACTGTTTTTT. The encoded protein is CASSLQGEGTDLKLFF.

The chain recombines TRBV6-5 with TRBJ2-2; TRBD2 agrees at 9 bases. The ends lost 5 bases at V and 4 bases at J; junction bases unmatched: 5. In germline, CDR1 is MNHEY, CDR2 SVGAGI. The CDR3 is 15 amino acids. The DNA for the CDR3 is TGTGCCAGCAGTACTGTAGCGGGAGTCACCGGGGAGCTGTTTTTT. Residues: CASSTVAGVTGELFF.

J is TRBJ1-1 and V is TRBV6-5; D is undetermined. Germline V CDR1 and CDR2: MNHEY, SVGAGI. The CDR3 consists of 14 residues. V shed 7 bases and J shed 5 bases, with 17 bases lying between them. The CDR3 spells CASTFGITGTEAFF. The DNA for the CDR3 is TGTGCCAGCACCTTTGGAATAACGGGGACTGAAGCTTTCTTT.

The V call is TRBV27, the J call TRBJ2-1, with 8 bases lining up with TRBD1. Per germline, CDR1 MNHEY and CDR2 SMNVEV (reference sequence). CDR3 length equals 13 residues. The V and J ends lost 10 bases and 6 bases, in that order; junction bases with no gene match: 8. The CDR3 nucleotides read TGTGCCATCATTGGGACAGGAGCCAATGAGCAGTTCTTC. Its protein is CAIIGTGANEQFF.

V usage is TRBV9 and J usage is TRBJ1-2; 8 bases are a match to TRBD1. V lost 2 bases and J lost 5; bases outside the gene matches: 8. The CDR3 loop spans 15 amino acids. The germline V gene has CDR1 SGDLS and CDR2 YYNGEE. The CDR3 DNA reads as TGTGCCAGCAGCGTCACTGACAGGGGCCCTTATGGCTACACCTTC. Translation gives CASSVTDRGPYGYTF.

The V gene is TRBV5-1, the J gene TRBJ1-5; TRBD1 aligns across 7 bases. The CDR3 runs to 14 residues. V gave up 4 bases and J gave up 2 bases; unmatched junction bases: 3. Per the germline V gene, CDR1 is SGHRS and CDR2 is YFSETQ. The CDR3 here is CASSRGTGNQPQHF. CDR3 sequence (DNA): TGCGCCAGCAGCCGCGGGACAGGCAATCAGCCCCAGCATTTT.

Only one count was recorded for this clone. V usage is TRBV9 and J usage is TRBJ2-3, with 11 nucleotides matching TRBD2. CDR3 length: 15 amino acids. In germline, CDR1 is SGDLS, CDR2 YYNGEE. V gave up 4 bases and J gave up 6 bases; unmatched junction bases: 7. CDR3 coding DNA: TGTGCCAGCAGCTTGACTAGCGGGATGTCGGATACGCAGTATTTT. It encodes CASSLTSGMSDTQYF.

V usage is TRBV19 and J usage is TRBJ2-7, with 9 bases aligning to TRBD1. The germline CDR1 and CDR2 sequences are LNHDA and SQIVND (reference sequence). With 0 bases clipped from V and 4 bases from J, the junction kept 7 bases outside the gene matches. The length of the CDR3 is 16 residues. CDR3 residues: CASSIEETGGQYEQYF. CDR3 bases: TGTGCCAGTAGTATAGAAGAGACAGGGGGTCAGTACGAGCAGTACTTC.

This clone appeared a single time. The genes are TRBV7-9 and TRBJ2-3, with D possibly being TRBD2 (5 bases). The germline CDR1 and CDR2 sequences are SEHNR and FQNEAQ (reference sequence). The CDR3 loop spans 11 amino acids. Trimming left V 4 bases short and J 7 bases short, with 6 bases between. The CDR3 region is CASSSGYTQYF. Written as DNA, the CDR3 is TGTGCCAGCAGCTCGGGGTATACGCAGTATTTT.

V usage is TRBV9 and J usage is TRBJ2-7; 7 positions match TRBD2. V trimming: 4 bases; J trimming: 3 bases; junction bases outside the gene matches: 7. The CDR3 consists of 14 residues. CDR1 and CDR2 (germline): SGDLS, YYNGEE. CDR3 loop: CASSPGGGGYEQYF. CDR3 in DNA: TGTGCCAGCAGCCCTGGGGGGGGAGGCTACGAGCAGTACTTC.

The chain links TRBV4-3 to TRBJ2-7; 9 positions agree with TRBD1. The length of the CDR3 is 17 residues. Germline V CDR1 and CDR2: LGHNA, YSLEER. The ends lost 2 bases at V and 5 bases at J; junction bases unmatched: 13. This CDR3 reads CASSQSFAGTGIDEQYF. CDR3 coding DNA: TGCGCCAGCAGCCAAAGCTTTGCCGGGACAGGGATCGACGAGCAGTACTTC.

V is TRBV9 and J is TRBJ2-3; 10 bases map to TRBD2. Germline lookup yields CDR1 SGDLS and CDR2 YYNGEE. V shed 0 bases, J shed 4 bases, and the junction held 2 bases outside the gene matches. This CDR3 has 15 amino acids. CDR3 amino acids: CASSVEAGGADTQYF. In nucleotides, the CDR3 is TGTGCCAGCAGCGTAGAAGCGGGGGGGGCAGATACGCAGTATTTT.

The CDR3 sequence is CASSDRAYQPQHF. DNA for the CDR3: TGTGCCAGTAGCGACAGGGCTTATCAGCCCCAGCATTTT. V usage is TRBV19 and J usage is TRBJ1-5; TRBD1 matches 7 bases. The CDR3 totals 13 residues. The germline CDR1 and CDR2 sequences are LNHDA and SQIVND (reference sequence). With V trimmed by 6 bases and J by 5 bases, 4 bases remained unmatched.

This rearrangement joins TRBV15 to TRBJ1-4; 10 bases align to TRBD1. The ends lost 5 bases at V and 4 bases at J; junction bases unmatched: 10. From germline, CDR1 is LNHNV and CDR2 YYDKDF (reference sequence). CDR3 size: 17 residues. Here the CDR3 reads CATSGSGGTGDNEKLFF. The CDR3 nucleotides read TGTGCCACCAGCGGATCCGGAGGGACAGGGGATAATGAAAAACTGTTTTTT.

The V and J genes are TRBV4-1 and TRBJ2-7; 7 bases agree with TRBD2. V dropped 4 bases and J dropped 7; count of bases not matched to a gene: 13. CDR1 is MGHRA and CDR2 is YSYEKL in the germline V gene. CDR3 length: 15 amino acids. This chain's CDR3 is CASSPSSGGEWEQYF. Written as DNA, the CDR3 is TGCGCCAGCAGCCCCTCAAGTGGGGGGGAGTGGGAGCAGTACTTC.

The rearrangement links TRBV30 to TRBJ1-5; D remains unclear. The V end lost 1 base, the J end lost 6 bases, and 7 bases lay between the germline ends. CDR3 length: 12 amino acids. Germline V lookup: CDR1 GTSNPN, CDR2 SVGIG (reference sequence). This chain's CDR3 is CAWSDSVQPQHF. The CDR3 region has the DNA TGTGCCTGGAGTGATTCTGTTCAGCCCCAGCATTTT.

This rearrangement joins TRBV6-1 to TRBJ2-1, with D perhaps matching TRBD1 (6 bases). CDR3 length: 16 residues. V shed 4 bases and J shed 5 bases, with 18 bases lying between them. Germline V gene data show CDR1 as MNHNS and CDR2 as SASEGT. This chain's CDR3 is CASSVQGWSVDNEQFF. CDR3 nucleotides: TGTGCCAGCAGTGTTCAGGGGTGGTCTGTGGACAATGAGCAGTTCTTC.

The gene calls are TRBV19 and TRBJ1-2; D is possibly TRBD1 (5 bases). CDR3 length: 14 residues. V lost 9 bases and J 5 bases, leaving 19 bases between the germline ends. Germline V gene sequence: CDR1 LNHDA, CDR2 SQIVND (reference sequence). The CDR3 nucleotides are TGTGCCAGCCTAAATCCTCCGGGACTTTATGGCTACACCTTC. It translates to CASLNPPGLYGYTF.

The chain recombines TRBV11-2 with TRBJ2-5; D uncertain. Germline-derived CDR1 and CDR2 are SGHAT and FQNNGV. CDR3 length equals 12 residues. Trimming removed 6 bases from V and 4 bases from J, with 9 bases in between. CDR3 sequence: CASSRDGETQYF. CDR3 nucleotide sequence: TGTGCCAGCAGTCGCGATGGAGAGACCCAGTACTTC.

The chain is built from TRBV9 and TRBJ1-1, with D maybe TRBD1 (5 bases). The V gene's germline CDR1 is SGDLS and CDR2 YYNGEE. The CDR3 spans 13 residues. Trimming shortened V by 3 bases and J by 10 bases, and 16 bases separated the two germline ends. The CDR3 sequence: CASSGATVGVAFF. CDR3 bases: TGTGCCAGCAGCGGCGCGACAGTGGGTGTAGCTTTCTTT.

This sequence joins TRBV7-6 and TRBJ2-7; no definite D call. The CDR3 runs 14 residues. The ends were cut back, 5 bases at V and 1 base at J, with 12 bases in the middle. Germline assignment: CDR1 SGHVS and CDR2 FNYEAQ. The CDR3 DNA sequence: TGTGCCAGCAGCCCCGCTAGTGCTTCCTACGAGCAGTACTTC. Amino acid sequence: CASSPASASYEQYF.

The chain is built from TRBV19 and TRBJ1-1, with a possible D match to TRBD1 (6 bases). The CDR3 consists of 13 residues. V was clipped by 11 bases and J by 3 bases, with 16 bases between them. Germline CDR1 is LNHDA and CDR2 is SQIVND (reference sequence). CDR3 protein: CAAKEGVYTEAFF. The CDR3, as DNA: TGTGCCGCGAAAGAGGGGGTGTACACTGAAGCTTTCTTT.

The chain has TRBV4-3 and TRBJ2-2; 7 bases map to TRBD1. V lost 2 bases and J lost 1; bases outside the gene matches: 7. Germline V lookup: CDR1 LGHNA, CDR2 YSLEER. The CDR3 loop spans 17 amino acids. The CDR3 spells CASSQFSGTVNTGELFF. CDR3 bases: TGCGCCAGCAGCCAATTTTCCGGGACAGTGAACACCGGGGAGCTGTTTTTT.

The V call is TRBV14, the J call TRBJ2-3, with a possible D match to TRBD1 (6 bases). Per the germline V gene, CDR1 is SGHDN and CDR2 is FVKESK. Between the trimmed V and J ends, which lost 2 bases and 0 bases, there was a span of 12 bases. CDR3 length: 16 residues. The CDR3 reads CASSQLFGQSTDTQYF. The CDR3 DNA is TGTGCCAGCAGCCAACTATTCGGACAGAGCACAGATACGCAGTATTTT.

The chain combines TRBV27 with TRBJ2-3, with TRBD1 matching over 9 bases. The germline CDR1 and CDR2 sequences are MNHEY and SMNVEV (reference sequence). The CDR3 runs 14 residues. Germline trimming cut 5 bases from V and 6 bases from J; bases unmatched to any gene: 6. The CDR3 reads CASSPDRGADTQYF. For the CDR3, the DNA is TGTGCCAGCAGTCCCGACAGGGGGGCGGATACGCAGTATTTT.

This clone appeared once. J is TRBJ1-2 and V is TRBV12-5; D possibly corresponds to TRBD1 (5 bases). Trimming took 6 bases from V and 6 from J, leaving 17 bases between them. Germline values: CDR1 LGHNT, CDR2 FRNRAP. The CDR3 contains 14 residues. The CDR3 reads CASGDDSARDGYTF. CDR3 in DNA: TGTGCTAGTGGGGACGACAGCGCCCGGGATGGCTACACCTTC.

This clone was picked up one time. The chain combines TRBV29-1 with TRBJ2-7; tentatively, D is TRBD1 (5 bases). The ends were cut back, 7 bases at V and 5 bases at J, with 15 bases in the middle. Germline V gives CDR1 SQVTM, CDR2 ANQGSEA. The CDR3 spans 12 residues. CDR3 DNA: TGCAGCGCTCCCAGGGAAACCGACGAGCAGTACTTC. Residues: CSAPRETDEQYF.